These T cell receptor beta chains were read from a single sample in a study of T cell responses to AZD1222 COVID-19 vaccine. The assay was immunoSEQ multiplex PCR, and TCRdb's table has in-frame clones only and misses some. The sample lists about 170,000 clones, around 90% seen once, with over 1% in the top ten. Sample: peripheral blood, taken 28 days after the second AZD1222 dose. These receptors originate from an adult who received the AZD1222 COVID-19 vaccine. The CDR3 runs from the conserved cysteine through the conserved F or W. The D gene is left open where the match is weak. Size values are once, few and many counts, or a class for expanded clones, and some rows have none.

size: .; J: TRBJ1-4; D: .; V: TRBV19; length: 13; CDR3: CASSISRGEKLFF; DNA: TGTGCCAGTAGTATCTCCCGGGGCGAAAAACTGTTTTTT
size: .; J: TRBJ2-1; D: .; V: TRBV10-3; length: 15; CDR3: CAISSELAPYNEQFF; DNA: TGTGCCATCAGCTCCGAACTAGCCCCCTACAATGAGCAGTTCTTC
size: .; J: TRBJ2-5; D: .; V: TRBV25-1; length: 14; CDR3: CASSDSGSQETQYF; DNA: TGTGCCAGCAGTGACTCCGGCAGCCAAGAGACCCAGTACTTC
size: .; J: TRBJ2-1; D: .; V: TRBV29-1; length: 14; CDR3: CSVEVDRSYNEQFF; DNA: TGCAGCGTTGAAGTGGACAGATCCTACAATGAGCAGTTCTTC
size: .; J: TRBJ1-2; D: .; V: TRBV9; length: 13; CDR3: CASRTPPDGGYTF; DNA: TGTGCCAGCAGAACCCCCCCGGATGGAGGCTACACCTTC
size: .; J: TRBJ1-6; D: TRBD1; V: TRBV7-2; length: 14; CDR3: CASSSRQGNSPLHF; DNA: TGTGCCAGCAGCTCCCGACAGGGAAATTCACCCCTCCACTTT
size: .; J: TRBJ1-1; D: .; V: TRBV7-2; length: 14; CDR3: CASSFSRWNTEAFF; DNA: TGTGCCAGCAGCTTCAGCCGGTGGAACACTGAAGCTTTCTTT
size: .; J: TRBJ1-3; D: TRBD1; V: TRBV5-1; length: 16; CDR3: CASSGGDRISGNTIYF; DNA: TGCGCCAGCAGCGGGGGGGACAGGATCTCTGGAAACACCATATATTTT
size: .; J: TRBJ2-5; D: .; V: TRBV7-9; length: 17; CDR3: CASSPLEALGRLETQYF; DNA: TGTGCCAGCAGCCCCCTAGAAGCCCTCGGTCGTTTAGAGACCCAGTACTTC
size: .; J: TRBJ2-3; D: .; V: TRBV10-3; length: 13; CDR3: CATAGGDTDTQYF; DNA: TGTGCCACCGCAGGGGGGGACACAGATACGCAGTATTTT
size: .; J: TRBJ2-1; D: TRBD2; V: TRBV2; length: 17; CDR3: CASSDMTSGRSYNEQFF; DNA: TGTGCCAGCAGTGACATGACTAGCGGGCGATCCTACAATGAGCAGTTCTTC
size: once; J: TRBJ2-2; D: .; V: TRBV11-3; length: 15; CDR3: CASSLQGANTGELFF; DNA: TGTGCCAGCAGCTTACAGGGAGCGAACACCGGGGAGCTGTTTTTT
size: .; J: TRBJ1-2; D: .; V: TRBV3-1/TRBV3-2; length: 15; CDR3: CASSPTANANYGYTF; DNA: TGTGCCAGCAGCCCGACAGCGAATGCCAACTATGGCTACACCTTC
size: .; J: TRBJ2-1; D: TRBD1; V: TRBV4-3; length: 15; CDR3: CASSQGDRNYNEQFF; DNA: TGCGCCAGCAGCCAAGGGGACAGAAACTACAATGAGCAGTTCTTC
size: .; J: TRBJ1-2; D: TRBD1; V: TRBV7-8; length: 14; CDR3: CASSGRDRNYGYTF; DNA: TGTGCCAGCAGTGGCCGGGACAGAAACTATGGCTACACCTTC
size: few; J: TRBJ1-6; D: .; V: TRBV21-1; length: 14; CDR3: CASSNGRENSPLHF; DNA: TGTGCCAGCAGCAACGGACGGGAAAATTCACCCCTCCACTTT
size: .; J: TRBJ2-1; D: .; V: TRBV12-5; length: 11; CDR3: CASGLLLEQFF; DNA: TGTGCTAGTGGTTTGTTACTGGAGCAGTTCTTC
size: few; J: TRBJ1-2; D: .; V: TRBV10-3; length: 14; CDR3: CAIRDGGIIYGYTF; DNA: TGTGCCATCAGGGACGGTGGTATCATCTATGGCTACACCTTC
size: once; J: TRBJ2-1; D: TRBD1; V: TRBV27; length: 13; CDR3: CASLGQAYNEQFF; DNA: TGTGCCAGCTTAGGACAGGCTTACAATGAGCAGTTCTTC
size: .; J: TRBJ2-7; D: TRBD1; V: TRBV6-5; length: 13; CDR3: CASATGASYEQYF; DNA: TGTGCCAGCGCGACAGGGGCGTCCTACGAGCAGTACTTC
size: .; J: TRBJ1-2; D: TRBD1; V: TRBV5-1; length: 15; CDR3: CASSPAQGARTGYTF; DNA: TGCGCCAGCAGCCCGGCCCAGGGGGCGCGGACAGGCTACACCTTC
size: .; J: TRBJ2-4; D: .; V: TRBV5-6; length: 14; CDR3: CASSSQGAKNIQYF; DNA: TGTGCCAGCAGCTCCCAGGGAGCCAAAAACATTCAGTACTTC
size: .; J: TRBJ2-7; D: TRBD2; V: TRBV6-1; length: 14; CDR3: CASSEMGGTSEQYF; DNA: TGTGCCAGCAGTGAAATGGGGGGGACCAGCGAGCAGTACTTC
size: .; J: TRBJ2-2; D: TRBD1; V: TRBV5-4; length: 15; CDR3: CASSFRGRGTGELFF; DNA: TGTGCCAGCAGCTTCAGGGGGCGGGGCACCGGGGAGCTGTTTTTT
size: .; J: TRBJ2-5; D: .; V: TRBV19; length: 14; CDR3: CASSILGTEETQYF; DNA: TGTGCCAGTAGTATTCTGGGGACGGAAGAGACCCAGTACTTC
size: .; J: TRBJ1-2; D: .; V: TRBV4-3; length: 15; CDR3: CASSQDRDPYYGYTF; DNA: TGCGCCAGCAGCCAAGATAGGGACCCTTACTATGGCTACACCTTC
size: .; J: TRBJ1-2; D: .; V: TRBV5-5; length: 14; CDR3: CASSPDRSTYGYTF; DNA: TGTGCCAGCAGCCCCGACAGGTCTACCTATGGCTACACCTTC
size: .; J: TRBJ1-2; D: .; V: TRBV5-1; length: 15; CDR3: CASSLAALDGGGYTF; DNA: TGCGCCAGCAGCTTGGCCGCGCTAGACGGAGGTGGCTACACCTTC
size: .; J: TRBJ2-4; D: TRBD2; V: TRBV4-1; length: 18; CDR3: CASSQGRSGGVAKNIQYF; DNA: TGCGCCAGCAGCCAAGGGAGATCCGGGGGGGTTGCCAAAAACATTCAGTACTTC
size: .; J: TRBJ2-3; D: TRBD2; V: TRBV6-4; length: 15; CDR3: CASSVLAGSADTQYF; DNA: TGTGCCAGCAGCGTACTAGCGGGGTCCGCAGATACGCAGTATTTT
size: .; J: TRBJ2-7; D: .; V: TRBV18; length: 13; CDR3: CASSLRRDNEQYF; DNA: TGTGCCAGCTCACTAAGGAGGGATAACGAGCAGTACTTC
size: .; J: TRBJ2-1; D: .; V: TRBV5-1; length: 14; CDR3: CASSLGGSYNEQFF; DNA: TGCGCCAGCAGCTTGGGAGGGTCCTACAATGAGCAGTTCTTC
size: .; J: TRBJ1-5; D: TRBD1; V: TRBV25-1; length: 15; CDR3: CASSEGQEVNQPQHF; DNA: TGTGCCAGCAGTGAGGGACAGGAGGTTAATCAGCCCCAGCATTTT
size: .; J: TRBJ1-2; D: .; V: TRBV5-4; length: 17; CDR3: CASSQHGPFIRAYGYTF; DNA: TGTGCCAGCAGCCAGCACGGTCCTTTTATCAGAGCCTATGGCTACACCTTC
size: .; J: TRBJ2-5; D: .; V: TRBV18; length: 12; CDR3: CASSAAGETQYF; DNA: TGTGCCAGCTCAGCCGCGGGGGAGACCCAGTACTTC
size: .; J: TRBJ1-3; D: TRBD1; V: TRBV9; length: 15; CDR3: CASSAGDSSGNTIYF; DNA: TGTGCCAGCAGCGCCGGGGACAGTTCTGGAAACACCATATATTTT